Below, 27 T cell receptor beta chains from the same sample are listed, as sequenced in a study of tumor and adjacent non-tumor tissue in lung cancer. TCRbeta libraries were built with three rounds of nested PCR, modified from ARM-PCR. TCRdb processed the multiplex PCR reads anew with MiXCR; each CDR3 protein has one entry. The sample comprises about 110,000 distinct CDR3 sequences, approximately 80% of which are singletons, and 20% to 25% rests with the top ten. No cell sorting was done before RNA was extracted from the tissue. The material sequenced was lung tumor tissue. These receptor sequences come from a man aged 70-80 years with non-small cell lung cancer.

About this clonotype itself: A much larger clone differs by one base, so this may be a read error. This chain connects TRBV24-1 to TRBJ2-1; 13 bases align to TRBD2. The J segment lost 7 bases and the V segment lost 1 base, leaving 3 bases of the junction unmatched. CDR3 size: 16 residues. Germline CDR1 and CDR2: KGHDR and SFDVKD. The CDR3 coding sequence is TGTGCCACCAGTGATTTAAGACTAGCGGGAGGAAATGAGCAGTTCTTC. Translating gives CATSDLRLAGGNEQFF.

The rearrangement uses TRBV6-2 or TRBV6-3 and TRBJ2-5, with TRBD2 matching over 7 bases. The junction had 11 bases not matched to a gene; V was cut back by 6 bases and J by 4 bases. This CDR3 region has 15 residues. In germline, CDR1 is MNHEY, CDR2 SVGEGT. DNA for the CDR3: TGTGCCAGCAGAGCGGCGCGGGAGTCGCGAGAGACCCAGTACTTC. Its translation is CASRAARESRETQYF.

Ten or more counts support this clonotype. The chain employs TRBV24-1 and TRBJ2-3; 9 positions match TRBD1. V was pared by 4 bases and J by 9 bases, with 7 bases of the junction left unmatched. The CDR3 consists of 14 residues. Germline CDR1 is KGHDR and CDR2 is SFDVKD. CDR3 loop: CATSERTGAGTQYF. CDR3 DNA sequence: TGTGCCACCAGTGAAAGGACAGGGGCGGGCACGCAGTATTTT.

This clonotype has ten or more counts. This chain links TRBV30 with TRBJ2-1; 9 nucleotides align to TRBD2. V lost 2 bases, J lost 8 bases, and 13 bases stayed unmatched. CDR3 size: 16 residues. Germline V gene lookup returns CDR1 GTSNPN and CDR2 SVGIG (reference sequence). The CDR3 is CAWSMGFAGGKDEQFF. The CDR3 DNA sequence: TGTGCCTGGAGTATGGGGTTTGCGGGAGGGAAAGATGAGCAGTTCTTC.

V gene TRBV20-1 combines with J gene TRBJ2-1, with 13 bases matching TRBD2. This CDR3 contains 16 residues. Germline CDR1 and CDR2: DFQATT and SNEGSKA (reference sequence). Trimming at V came to 5 bases and at J to 8 bases, leaving 12 bases not matched to a gene. In DNA form, the CDR3 reads TGCAGTGCTGGACAGGGACTAGCGGGGAAGCACGATGAGCAGTTCTTC. Residues: CSAGQGLAGKHDEQFF.

Concerning this clonotype itself: Because it lacks the conserved phenylalanine or tryptophan at the end, this CDR3 is likely a read error. CDR3 sequence reads: CATRREETQYP. The CDR3 bases are TGTGCCACCAGGAGGGAAGAGACCCAGTACCCC. The V and J genes are TRBV10-3 and TRBJ2-5, with D perhaps TRBD2 (6 bases). V was trimmed by 10 bases and J by 3 bases, leaving 9 bases between them. Germline loops: CDR1 ENHRY, CDR2 SYGVKD. The CDR3 is 11 amino acids.

This clonotype has ten or more counts. This rearrangement joins TRBV5-5 to TRBJ2-2, with D hard to call. Deletions cut 4 bases from V and 4 bases from J, with 14 bases between. This CDR3 is built from 15 residues. Germline assignment: CDR1 SGHKS and CDR2 YYEKEE (reference sequence). The CDR3 sequence: CASSLDPRATGELFF. In DNA, the CDR3 is TGTGCCAGCAGCCTGGATCCACGAGCCACCGGGGAGCTGTTTTTT.

Notes on this clonotype: The junction and the germline gene differ at one end; a read error may be behind it. The chain uses TRBV6-6 and TRBJ2-7, with D unresolved. The CDR3 covers 14 residues. CDR1 and CDR2 from the germline V gene are MNHNY and SVGAGI (reference sequence). The chain's CDR3 is CASNPEQMYYEHYF. The CDR3 DNA follows: TGTGCCAGCAACCCCGAACAGATGTACTACGAGCATTACTTC.

With regard to this clonotype: Without the conserved terminal phenylalanine or tryptophan, this CDR3 likely stems from a read error. The rearrangement joins TRBV20-1 to TRBJ1-5; D is ambiguous. The germline gives CDR1 DFQATT, CDR2 SNEGSKA (reference sequence). This CDR3 is 16 amino acids long. The CDR3 reads CSASGAQDGSNQSQHY. As DNA, the CDR3 is TGCAGTGCTAGTGGTGCCCAGGATGGAAGCAATCAGTCCCAGCATTAT.

Comment on this clonotype: A clone one base away is much larger, so this may be a read error. V is TRBV20-1 and J is TRBJ1-2; no clear D. The CDR3 covers 14 residues. Germline V gene data show CDR1 as DFQATT and CDR2 as SNEGSKA (reference sequence). Here the CDR3 reads CSVRDGPPGPGYTF. DNA of the CDR3: TGCAGTGTTAGAGACGGGCCCCCCGGGCCTGGCTACACCTTC.

Turning to this clonotype: Because it lacks the conserved phenylalanine or tryptophan at the end, this CDR3 is likely a read error. The chain couples TRBV12-3 or TRBV12-4 to TRBJ2-5; D gene uncertain. The CDR3 is 13 residues long. The CDR3 reads CVSSLNIGETQYI. CDR3 nucleotides: TGTGTCAGCAGTCTGAATATAGGAGAGACCCAGTACATC.

The chain has TRBV12-3 or TRBV12-4 and TRBJ2-5; 7 nucleotides line up with TRBD2. V shed 7 bases, J shed 7 bases, and the junction held 15 bases outside the gene matches. The CDR3 contains 15 residues. The CDR3 region is CASNGLAEVVVTQYF. The CDR3 coding sequence is TGTGCCAGCAACGGGCTAGCGGAAGTGGTGGTGACCCAGTACTTC.

On this clonotype itself: Given a much more abundant clone one base away, this may be a read error. The rearrangement links TRBV5-1 to TRBJ1-1; D gene unclear. There are 14 residues in the CDR3. CDR1 is SGHRS, CDR2 YFSETQ, per germline. DNA of the CDR3: TGCGCCAACAGCTTGATAGGGAGGGACACTGAAGCTTTCTTT. It yields the protein CANSLIGRDTEAFF.

V and J are TRBV6-1 and TRBJ2-1; D call uncertain. V lost 7 bases to trimming and J lost 6 bases, with 22 bases between them. Germline V gene sequence: CDR1 MNHNS, CDR2 SASEGT. The CDR3 has 16 residues. CDR3 loop: CASTLRVNTGSNEQFF. For the CDR3, the DNA is TGTGCCAGCACCCTAAGAGTGAACACCGGGTCCAATGAGCAGTTCTTC.

For this clonotype: An end of the junction differs from the germline gene, which may be a read error. The chain joins TRBV4-2 to TRBJ2-1, with TRBD2 as a possible D gene (6 bases). CDR3 length: 16 residues. Germline V gene sequence: CDR1 LGHNA, CDR2 YNFKEQ. Here the CDR3 reads CASNQGGTSTYNEQFF. CDR3 DNA: TGTGCCAGCAACCAAGGAGGGACTTCCACCTATAATGAGCAGTTCTTC.

Points on this clonotype: Because the CDR3's place on the DNA is in doubt, the DNA is left out and the CDR3 is given as listed by TCRdb. This chain links TRBV5-1 with TRBJ2-2; TRBD2 is the table's D call, not checked against the DNA. The CDR3 is 15 amino acids in total, end residues counted. Germline V gives CDR1 SGHRS, CDR2 YFSETQ. The CDR3 protein is CTSSSIAGNTGSCFF.

As concerns this clonotype: As the CDR3 is not closed by the conserved phenylalanine or tryptophan, this likely results from a read error. This chain links TRBV6-1 with TRBJ2-1, with 7 bases matching TRBD2. Germline V gene sequence: CDR1 MNHNS, CDR2 SASEGT. This CDR3 is 14 amino acids long. As DNA, the CDR3 is TGTGCCAGCACGGGGGGAAGCTCCTACATTGAGCAGTTCCTC. As protein: CASTGGSSYIEQFL.

Of note for this clonotype: This likely comes from a read error, as the CDR3 has no conserved phenylalanine or tryptophan at its end. V and J are TRBV6-5 and TRBJ2-2, with 10 bases that match TRBD2. Unmatched junction bases numbered 4, after V lost 0 bases and J lost 3 bases. CDR3 length: 17 residues. The germline gives CDR1 MNHEY, CDR2 SVGAGI. The CDR3 DNA reads TGTGCCAGCAGTTACTCGTTAGCGGGAGGTTACACCGGGGAGCTGTTTCTT. Its protein product is CASSYSLAGGYTGELFL.

Worth noting for this clonotype: Germline is not matched at one junction end, which may reflect a read error. This sequence joins TRBV29-1 and TRBJ2-5; 7 bases align to TRBD1. Looked up from germline, CDR1 is SQVTM and CDR2 is ANQGSEA. CDR3 length: 12 amino acids. Here the CDR3 reads CSVDAGGETQYF. DNA for the CDR3: TGCAGTGTTGATGCAGGGGGAGAGACGCAGTATTTC. The whole variable domain, remainder taken from reference TRBV29-1 and TRBJ2-5, is SAVISQKPSRDICQRGTSLTIQCQVDSQVTMMFWYRQQPGQSLTLIATANQGSEATYESGFVIDKFPISRPNLTFSTLTVSNMSPEDSSIYLCSVDAGGETQYFGPGTRLLVL.

Regarding this clonotype: One junction end disagrees with the germline gene, perhaps due to a read error. This chain links TRBV6-1 with TRBJ1-2; D unclear. This CDR3 spans 12 amino acids. Germline V gives CDR1 MNHNS, CDR2 SASEGT. Here the CDR3 DNA reads TGTGCCAGCAGTCTTGACTCTTATGACTACACCTTC. This sequence encodes CASSLDSYDYTF.

As for this clonotype: The junction does not match germline at one end; this may be a read error. This sequence joins TRBV11-2 and TRBJ2-2; maybe TRBD2 (5 bases). Per the germline V gene, CDR1 is SGHAT and CDR2 is FQNNGV. The CDR3 is made up of 14 amino acids. CDR3 DNA: TGCGCCAGCAGCCTGCACAGTCAGTCCGGGGAGCTGGTTTTT. Protein: CASSLHSQSGELVF.

Comments on this clonotype: One junction end disagrees with the germline gene, perhaps due to a read error. This chain connects TRBV28 to TRBJ2-7, with D perhaps TRBD1 or TRBD2 (5 bases each). This CDR3 spans 15 amino acids. Germline V CDR1 and CDR2: MDHEN, SYDVKM. CDR3 DNA: TGTGCCAACAGTTTATGGGGGTTCGGGTGCTACGAGCAGTACTTC. Amino acids: CANSLWGFGCYEQYF.

A single count supports this clonotype. Germline and junction disagree at one end, which may indicate a read error. The V gene is TRBV6-2 or TRBV6-3, the J gene TRBJ2-1; D possibly uses TRBD1 or TRBD2 (5 bases each). Germline V gene data show CDR1 as MNHEY and CDR2 as SVGEGT. The CDR3 loop spans 16 amino acids. The CDR3 bases are TGTGCCAGCAGCACGCACGGGGACCGCTCCTACAATAAGCAGTTCTTC. Translated: CASSTHGDRSYNKQFF.

This clonotype was counted at least ten times. This chain joins TRBV14 and TRBJ2-3; possible D gene TRBD2, 6 bases. The germline V and J ends were trimmed by 4 bases and 5 bases, with 10 bases remaining between them. The CDR3 has 13 residues. In germline, CDR1 is SGHDN, CDR2 FVKESK. The CDR3 DNA reads as TGTGCCAGCAGCCCGGGAGAAGAAGATACGCAGTATTTT. Its translation: CASSPGEEDTQYF.

V and J are TRBV28 and TRBJ2-7; D is ambiguous. The germline gives CDR1 MDHEN, CDR2 SYDVKM. Trimming cost V 6 bases and J 9 bases, with 24 bases left between them. CDR3 size: 15 residues. The CDR3 sequence is CASRNPSGPSDGQYF. The CDR3 DNA sequence: TGTGCCAGCAGAAATCCTTCCGGGCCCTCGGATGGGCAGTACTTC.

In regard to this clonotype: One base away lies a much larger clone, so this may be a sequencing read error. This chain links TRBV28 with TRBJ2-7, with D uncertain. Per germline, CDR1 MDHEN and CDR2 SYDVKM. The CDR3 is made up of 12 amino acids. CDR3 in amino acids: CASSLGSYEPYF. The DNA of the CDR3 is TGTGCCAGCAGTCTAGGCTCCTACGAGCCGTACTTC.

With regard to this clonotype: A much larger clone lies one base from this, so it may be a read error. V gene TRBV28 combines with J gene TRBJ1-6; TRBD1 is a possible D gene (6 bases). CDR3 length: 14 amino acids. Germline assignment: CDR1 MDHEN and CDR2 SYDVKM. V dropped 7 bases and J dropped 8 bases, with 15 bases sitting between them. CDR3 residues: CASTKGQPYSPLHF. In DNA, the CDR3 is TGTGCCAGCACTAAAGGACAGCCCTATTCACCCCTCCACTTT.